This TCR beta chain was observed in a study of Ad26.COV2.S vaccination and SARS-CoV-2 variants. For the study at large: Ad26.COV2.S shots went into the muscle once or twice, 56 days apart.

Trimming took 2 bases from V and 6 from J, leaving 17 bases between them. From germline, CDR1 is KGHDR and CDR2 SFDVKD. CDR3 length: 16 amino acids. Treatment given: 15 to 20 received Ad26.COV2.S at low or high dose, single or two shots; about five received placebo; per-sample allocation not given. Vaccine and placebo recipients were sampled on day 63 after the first injection. This clone has just one count. The protocol was immunoSEQ multiplex PCR, while the TCRdb copy is restricted to in-frame clones and leaves out a portion. The table has about 680,000 clones, around 89% seen once. This chain uses TRBV24-1 with TRBJ2-3; D possibly uses TRBD1 or TRBD2 (6 bases each). The receptor was derived from a person aged 18-65 years who received the Ad26.COV2.S COVID-19 vaccine or a placebo. The sequencing used peripheral blood, collected in a trial of Ad26.COV2.S vaccine versus placebo. In DNA, the CDR3 is TGTGCCACCAGTGATTACAGACTAGGAGGGGGTGATACGCAGTATTTT. Its translation is CATSDYRLGGGDTQYF.